The 22 T cell receptor beta chains listed next were all sequenced from one sample in a study of T cell responses to AZD1222 COVID-19 vaccine. Profiling relied on immunoSEQ multiplex PCR, and the TCRdb table lists in-frame clones only, not all of them. The data contain tens of thousands of clones, over 80% of them singletons. The material was peripheral blood, obtained 28 days after the second AZD1222 dose. These receptors were collected from an adult who received the AZD1222 COVID-19 vaccine.

The V gene is TRBV14, the J gene TRBJ2-5; D call uncertain. V lost 4 bases, J lost 0 bases, and 9 bases lay in between. This CDR3 is built from 14 residues. Germline V gives CDR1 SGHDN, CDR2 FVKESK. CDR3 protein: CASSPAEYQETQYF. DNA of the CDR3: TGTGCCAGCAGCCCAGCAGAGTACCAAGAGACCCAGTACTTC.

The chain uses TRBV18 and TRBJ2-2; D uncertain. Trimming left V 4 bases short and J 1 base short, with 10 bases between. Per the germline V gene, CDR1 is KGHSH and CDR2 is LQKENI. CDR3 length: 15 amino acids. The CDR3 reads CASSRSGRNTGELFF. In nucleotides, the CDR3 is TGTGCCAGCTCACGGTCAGGCAGGAACACCGGGGAGCTGTTTTTT.

CDR3 residues: CASSPDRVFGEQYF. CDR3 nucleotide sequence: TGTGCCAGCAGCCCAGACAGGGTATTCGGCGAGCAGTACTTC. The rearrangement joins TRBV9 to TRBJ2-7; the match to TRBD1 covers 7 bases. The length of the CDR3 is 14 residues. Germline CDR1 reads SGDLS; CDR2 reads YYNGEE. Trimming took 4 bases from V and 6 from J; bases not matched to a gene: 10.

This chain connects TRBV7-6 to TRBJ2-3, with a tentative D call TRBD2 (7 bases). The V gene lost 1 base and the J gene lost 1 base, with 15 bases spanning the gap. This CDR3 is 17 amino acids long. From germline, CDR1 is SGHVS and CDR2 FNYEAQ. The CDR3 DNA sequence: TGTGCCAGCAGCTTAGGGGCTCGCGGGGGCCGCACAGATACGCAGTATTTT. This translates into CASSLGARGGRTDTQYF.

The chain links TRBV24-1 to TRBJ2-3; 9 nucleotides line up with TRBD1. CDR1 is KGHDR and CDR2 is SFDVKD in the germline V gene. V lost 5 bases and J lost 5; bases outside the gene matches: 7. The CDR3 is 15 amino acids. The DNA of the CDR3 is TGTGCCACCAGTGTGTCGGACAGGGGTCAAGATACGCAGTATTTT. Protein: CATSVSDRGQDTQYF.

This rearrangement joins TRBV10-3 to TRBJ1-1; D unclear. Germline V CDR1 and CDR2: ENHRY, SYGVKD. The CDR3 consists of 11 residues. Trimming pared 10 bases from V and 3 bases from J, leaving 9 bases between. CDR3 amino acids: CATSGHTEAFF. For the CDR3, the DNA is TGTGCCACGTCCGGACACACTGAAGCTTTCTTT.

This clone was detected only once. The chain links TRBV3-1 (or the pseudogene TRBV3-2) to TRBJ1-2; tentatively, D is TRBD1 (6 bases). The CDR3 spans 18 residues. Trimming removed 5 bases from V and 6 bases from J, with 28 bases in between. Germline-derived CDR1 and CDR2 are LGHDT and YNNKEL (reference sequence). CDR3 sequence: CASSNGLGSNRVWDGYTF. DNA of the CDR3: TGTGCCAGCAGCAATGGGTTGGGGTCAAACAGGGTGTGGGATGGCTACACCTTC.

Concerning this clone: The junction does not match germline at one end; this may be a read error. V gene TRBV7-2 combines with J gene TRBJ2-3, with a weak D call TRBD2 (5 bases). This CDR3 region has 14 residues. CDR1 and CDR2 (germline): SGHTA, FQGNSA. The CDR3 reads CASTLGPGKVTQYF. DNA for the CDR3: TGTGCCAGCACCTTAGGCCCGGGGAAGGTTACGCAGTATTTT.

J is TRBJ1-5 and V is TRBV28; D gene unclear. Trimming shortened V by 2 bases and J by 7 bases, and 9 bases separated the two germline ends. Germline V gene lookup returns CDR1 MDHEN and CDR2 SYDVKM. The CDR3 consists of 13 residues. DNA for the CDR3: TGTGCCAGCAGTTTAGGCCCAAACCAGCCCCAGCATTTT. It is translated as CASSLGPNQPQHF.

This clone was counted between two and nine times. The V call is TRBV30, the J call TRBJ1-2, with a weak D call TRBD1 (6 bases). Between the trimmed V and J ends, which lost 0 bases and 5 bases, there was a span of 19 bases. CDR3 length: 16 amino acids. Germline V gene sequence: CDR1 GTSNPN, CDR2 SVGIG (reference sequence). The CDR3 is CAWSVRSDRGRYGYTF. The CDR3 DNA is TGTGCCTGGAGTGTACGCTCGGATCGGGGGCGATATGGCTACACCTTC.

The V and J genes are TRBV6-6 and TRBJ2-7; D may be TRBD2 (5 bases). There are 12 residues in the CDR3. From germline, CDR1 is MNHNY and CDR2 SVGAGI (reference sequence). The V gene lost 6 bases and the J gene lost 6 bases, with 12 bases spanning the gap. CDR3: CASSQPAGEQYF. In DNA, the CDR3 is TGTGCCAGCAGCCAACCGGCGGGCGAGCAGTACTTC.

The chain carries TRBV5-1 and TRBJ2-4, with TRBD2 as a possible D gene (7 bases). The V gene's germline CDR1 is SGHRS and CDR2 YFSETQ. The CDR3 consists of 19 residues. Deletions cut 0 bases from V and 4 bases from J, with 23 bases between. The CDR3 nucleotides read TGCGCCAGCAGCTTGGTAGCAGGGGAGGGAACCCTAGCTAAAAACATTCAGTACTTC. It encodes CASSLVAGEGTLAKNIQYF.

J is TRBJ2-1 and V is TRBV15; D not certain. CDR1 LNHNV and CDR2 YYDKDF come from the germline V gene (reference sequence). Trimming pared 3 bases from V and 3 bases from J, leaving 6 bases between. CDR3 length: 13 residues. CDR3 DNA: TGTGCCACCAGCAGGGTTGACTACAATGAGCAGTTCTTC. Translating gives CATSRVDYNEQFF. The full variable domain, its missing parts supplied by reference TRBV15 and TRBJ2-1, is DAMVIQNPRYQVTQFGKPVTLSCSQTLNHNVMYWYQQKSSQAPKLLFHYYDKDFNNEADTPDNFQSRRPNTSFCFLDIRSPGLGDTAMYLCATSRVDYNEQFFGPGTRLTVL.

The chain employs TRBV6-2 or TRBV6-3 and TRBJ1-5, with D hard to call. Germline-derived CDR1 and CDR2 are MNHEY and SVGEGT. Trimming left V 5 bases short and J 0 bases short, with 5 bases between. CDR3 length: 13 residues. The chain's CDR3 is CASSPYSNQPQHF. The CDR3 DNA reads as TGTGCCAGCAGTCCGTATAGCAATCAGCCCCAGCATTTT.

The gene calls are TRBV5-1 and TRBJ1-2; a weak D match, TRBD1 (5 bases). The CDR3 is 17 amino acids. V shed 0 bases and J shed 2 bases, with 17 bases lying between them. In germline, CDR1 is SGHRS, CDR2 YFSETQ. The chain's CDR3 is CASSLALQTGLNYGYTF. Written as DNA, the CDR3 is TGCGCCAGCAGCTTGGCCCTGCAAACAGGCCTAAACTATGGCTACACCTTC.

This clone was counted once. The rearrangement uses TRBV18 and TRBJ2-2; TRBD2 is a possible D gene (6 bases). Trimming stripped 3 bases from V and 6 bases from J, with 17 bases between. Germline V gene lookup returns CDR1 KGHSH and CDR2 LQKENI. This CDR3 region has 16 residues. CDR3 sequence reads: CASSPSGGGNAGELFF. DNA for the CDR3: TGTGCCAGCTCACCTAGCGGCGGCGGTAATGCCGGGGAGCTGTTTTTT.

This clone was seen only a few times. V gene TRBV7-3 combines with J gene TRBJ2-7; 8 bases fit TRBD1. CDR1 SGHTA and CDR2 FQGTGA come from the germline V gene. The V segment lost 1 base and the J segment 7 bases; nucleotides outside the gene matches: 3. The CDR3 consists of 13 residues. Here the CDR3 reads CASSLITGGEQYF. For the CDR3, the DNA is TGTGCCAGCAGCTTAATAACAGGGGGAGAGCAGTACTTC.

The chain uses TRBV18 and TRBJ1-4; no reliable D call. CDR3 length: 15 residues. Trimming shortened V by 3 bases and J by 4 bases, and 12 bases separated the two germline ends. From germline, CDR1 is KGHSH and CDR2 LQKENI. CDR3 in amino acids: CASSPGSQRNEKLFF. The CDR3 region has the DNA TGTGCCAGCTCACCCGGGTCCCAGCGTAATGAAAAACTGTTTTTT.

This chain links TRBV29-1 with TRBJ2-7; D is unclear. V was clipped by 4 bases and J by 3 bases, with 13 bases between them. This CDR3 is 13 amino acids long. CDR1 and CDR2 (germline): SQVTM, ANQGSEA. The CDR3 coding sequence is TGCAGCGTTGCCTTCTCAGTCGTCTACGAGCAGTACTTC. The encoded protein is CSVAFSVVYEQYF.

In its sample, this clone was seen a few times. The gene calls are TRBV28 and TRBJ1-5; D unresolved. This CDR3 region has 15 residues. In germline, CDR1 is MDHEN, CDR2 SYDVKM. V shed 1 base and J shed 3 bases, with 10 bases lying between them. The CDR3 reads CASSLLVRFNQPQHF. The CDR3 nucleotides are TGTGCCAGCAGTTTATTAGTCAGGTTCAATCAGCCCCAGCATTTT.

The chain recombines TRBV28 with TRBJ1-4, with 10 bases fitting TRBD1. Looked up from germline, CDR1 is MDHEN and CDR2 is SYDVKM. The CDR3 runs 12 residues. The trim removed 10 bases at V and 7 bases at J, leaving 3 bases unmatched. The CDR3 loop is CATTGGSEKLFF. CDR3 sequence (DNA): TGTGCCACGACAGGGGGCTCTGAAAAACTGTTTTTT.

With respect to this clone: One junction end does not reproduce the germline sequence, and a read error may be involved. The chain combines TRBV28 with TRBJ1-2, with 10 bases identical to TRBD1. This CDR3 has 11 residues. CDR1 is MDHEN and CDR2 is SYDVKM in the germline V gene. CDR3 nucleotide sequence: TGTGCCAGCAGTTCCCGGGACAGGGGTTTCTTC. It codes for CASSSRDRGFF.